This T cell receptor (beta chain) was profiled in a study of blood T cell repertoires in COVID-19. For the study at large: Samples representing acute and convalescent COVID-19 were sourced from the United States, Italy and Spain.

Method: immunoSEQ multiplex PCR; TCRdb's copy keeps in-frame clones and lacks some. The table lists about 250,000 clones, about 82% of them singletons, with 5.5% to 6% in the top ten. The CDR3 extends over 16 amino acids. Trimming took off 0 bases at V and 6 bases at J, with 13 bases between the two ends. Looked up from germline, CDR1 is SGHRS and CDR2 is YFSETQ. Sequences were obtained from peripheral blood. This sequence joins TRBV5-1 and TRBJ1-6; no clear D. This receptor was taken from a woman older than 75 with COVID-19, enrolled during active disease. In nucleotides, the CDR3 is TGCGCCAGCAGCTTGGGACACCCTGCGGGTAATTCACCCCTCCACTTT. Its translation is CASSLGHPAGNSPLHF.